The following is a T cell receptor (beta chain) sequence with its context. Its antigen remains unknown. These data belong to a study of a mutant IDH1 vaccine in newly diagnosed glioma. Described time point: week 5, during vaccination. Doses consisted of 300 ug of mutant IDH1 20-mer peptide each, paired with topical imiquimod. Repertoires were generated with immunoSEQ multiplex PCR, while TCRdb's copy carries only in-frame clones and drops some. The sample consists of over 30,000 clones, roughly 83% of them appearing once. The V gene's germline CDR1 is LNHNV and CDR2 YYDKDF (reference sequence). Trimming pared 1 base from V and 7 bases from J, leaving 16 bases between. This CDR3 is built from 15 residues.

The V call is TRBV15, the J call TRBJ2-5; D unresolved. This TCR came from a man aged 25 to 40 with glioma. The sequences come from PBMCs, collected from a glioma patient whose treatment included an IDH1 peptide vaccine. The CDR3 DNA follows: TGTGCCACCAGCAGAGTTTCAAGGGCGTTGGGGACCCAGTACTTC. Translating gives CATSRVSRALGTQYF. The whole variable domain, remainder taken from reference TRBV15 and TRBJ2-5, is DAMVIQNPRYQVTQFGKPVTLSCSQTLNHNVMYWYQQKSSQAPKLLFHYYDKDFNNEADTPDNFQSRRPNTSFCFLDIRSPGLGDTAMYLCATSRVSRALGTQYFGPGTRLLVL.